A single sample gave rise to the 13 T cell receptor beta chains below, sequenced in a study of shared clonotypes between healthy human individuals. Measured with immunoSEQ multiplex PCR; TCRdb has only the in-frame clones, and not every one. The sample gives a few million clones, over 90% of which show up once; under 0.45% is in the top ten. Sequencing was done on a sample of naive CD4+ T cells from PBMCs. The subset was: CD45RA+ positively selected. The receptors derive from a man aged 18 to 30 in good health. Some clones in this sample may be carry-over from other donors' samples.

The chain employs TRBV2 and TRBJ2-5; TRBD2 matches 8 bases. Per germline, CDR1 SNHLY and CDR2 FYNNEI. The length of the CDR3 is 14 residues. V lost 8 bases to trimming and J lost 2 bases; unmatched junction nucleotides: 7. Here the CDR3 reads CASERTSRQETQYF. CDR3 DNA sequence: TGTGCCAGCGAAAGGACTAGCAGACAAGAGACCCAGTACTTC.

The genes are TRBV7-2 and TRBJ2-3; no firm D call. The germline V gene encodes CDR1 SGHTA and CDR2 FQGNSA. V was clipped by 4 bases and J by 0 bases, with 11 bases between them. The CDR3 covers 15 residues. CDR3 nucleotides: TGTGCCAGCAGCTCTAGTCTTGCTAGCACAGATACGCAGTATTTT. Translation: CASSSSLASTDTQYF. Drawing the rest from reference TRBV7-2 and TRBJ2-3, the complete variable domain is GAGVSQSPSNKVTEKGKDVELRCDPISGHTALYWYRQSLGQGLEFLIYFQGNSAPDKSGLPSDRFSAERTGGSVSTLTIQRTQQEDSAVYLCASSSSLASTDTQYFGPGTRLTVL.

The gene calls are TRBV6-5 and TRBJ2-3, with D perhaps TRBD1 or TRBD2 (5 bases each). Trimming pared 4 bases from V and 5 bases from J, leaving 13 bases between. Per germline, CDR1 MNHEY and CDR2 SVGAGI. The CDR3 runs to 14 residues. The CDR3 loop is CASSSNGAGDTQYF. CDR3 sequence (DNA): TGTGCCAGCAGTTCCAACGGGGCAGGAGATACGCAGTATTTT.

The gene calls are TRBV9 and TRBJ1-2, with D unclear. CDR1 SGDLS and CDR2 YYNGEE come from the germline V gene. This CDR3 contains 14 residues. The V and J ends lost 0 bases and 8 bases respectively, with 14 bases between them. The CDR3 spells CASSVADRARGYTF. DNA for the CDR3: TGTGCCAGCAGCGTAGCCGACCGGGCGAGGGGCTACACCTTC.

Only a few counts were recorded for this clone. V is TRBV29-1 and J is TRBJ1-1; D is perhaps TRBD1 (5 bases). This CDR3 is built from 12 residues. CDR1 is SQVTM, CDR2 ANQGSEA, per germline. V was clipped by 7 bases and J by 3 bases, with 12 bases between them. CDR3 nucleotides: TGCAGCGCTCAGGGTTTCGACACTGAAGCTTTCTTT. It translates to CSAQGFDTEAFF.

V and J are TRBV5-1 and TRBJ2-5, with 8 nucleotides matching TRBD1. There are 15 residues in the CDR3. Germline CDR1 SGHRS, CDR2 YFSETQ. V dropped 4 bases and J dropped 5; count of bases not matched to a gene: 10. CDR3 sequence reads: CASSPQGARLETQYF. CDR3 bases: TGCGCCAGCAGCCCCCAGGGGGCGCGTCTGGAGACCCAGTACTTC.

Comments on this clone: Other DNA sequences of this sample code for an identical CDR3. The chain links TRBV25-1 to TRBJ1-1, with TRBD1 identical over 10 bases. The CDR3 extends over 15 amino acids. The V segment lost 3 bases and the J segment 3 bases; nucleotides outside the gene matches: 4. The germline V gene encodes CDR1 MGHDK and CDR2 SYGVNS. CDR3 sequence (DNA): TGTGCCAGCAGTGACCCCGGACAGGGGGACACTGAAGCTTTCTTT. Its protein is CASSDPGQGDTEAFF.

In its sample, this clone was seen a few times. V usage is TRBV5-4 and J usage is TRBJ2-1; D might be TRBD2 (6 bases). Germline CDR1 and CDR2: SGHNT and YYREEE (reference sequence). The V end lost 4 bases, the J end lost 12 bases, and 23 bases lay between the germline ends. This CDR3 region has 15 residues. This CDR3 reads CASSRTGTIKEGQFF. The CDR3 coding sequence is TGTGCCAGCAGCAGGACCGGGACGATAAAGGAGGGGCAGTTCTTC.

Written as DNA, the CDR3 is TGTGCCAGCAGCTTAAGTCCTAGCGGGACGATCACCCCCTACAATGAGCAGTTCTTC. Translation gives CASSLSPSGTITPYNEQFF. The chain has TRBV7-6 and TRBJ2-1; 9 nucleotides align to TRBD2. J gave up 2 bases and V 2 bases, and 13 bases lay outside the gene matches. This CDR3 has 19 amino acids. Germline assignment: CDR1 SGHVS and CDR2 FNYEAQ.

This clone was observed a single time. CDR3 DNA: TGTGCTAGTGGTTTGGTAGACGGGCTGGGAGGGACAGATACGCAGTATTTT. Translated, it gives CASGLVDGLGGTDTQYF. This rearrangement joins TRBV12-5 to TRBJ2-3, with 7 nucleotides matching TRBD2. The CDR3 contains 17 residues. V was pared by 0 bases and J by 3 bases, with 9 bases of the junction left unmatched. The germline gives CDR1 LGHNT, CDR2 FRNRAP. Together with reference TRBV12-5 and TRBJ2-3, the CDR3 gives the full variable domain: DARVTQTPRHKVTEMGQEVTMRCQPILGHNTVFWYRQTMMQGLELLAYFRNRAPLDDSGMPKDRFSAEMPDATLATLKIQPSEPRDSAVYFCASGLVDGLGGTDTQYFGPGTRLTVL.

V is TRBV29-1 and J is TRBJ1-1; 9 bases align to TRBD1. The V gene's germline CDR1 is SQVTM and CDR2 ANQGSEA. The V gene end was trimmed by 6 bases and the J gene end by 5 bases; junction bases not matched to a gene: 7. This CDR3 region has 13 residues. CDR3 protein: CSVLRDRDTEAFF. CDR3 sequence (DNA): TGCAGCGTACTCCGGGACAGGGATACTGAAGCTTTCTTT.

The chain has TRBV27 and TRBJ2-7; D not certain. CDR1 and CDR2 from the germline V gene are MNHEY and SMNVEV (reference sequence). Deletions cut 2 bases from V and 1 base from J, with 12 bases between. The CDR3 consists of 15 residues. This CDR3 reads CASSLRSVGSYEQYF. In DNA form, the CDR3 reads TGTGCCAGCAGTTTAAGGTCGGTGGGTTCCTACGAGCAGTACTTC.

The V gene is TRBV7-9, the J gene TRBJ2-7, with 8 bases that match TRBD1. V lost 1 base to trimming and J lost 7 bases; unmatched junction nucleotides: 6. CDR3 length equals 14 residues. The germline gives CDR1 SEHNR, CDR2 FQNEAQ (reference sequence). The CDR3 here is CASSLGQGWKEQYF. The DNA for the CDR3 is TGTGCCAGCAGCTTAGGACAGGGGTGGAAAGAGCAGTACTTC.